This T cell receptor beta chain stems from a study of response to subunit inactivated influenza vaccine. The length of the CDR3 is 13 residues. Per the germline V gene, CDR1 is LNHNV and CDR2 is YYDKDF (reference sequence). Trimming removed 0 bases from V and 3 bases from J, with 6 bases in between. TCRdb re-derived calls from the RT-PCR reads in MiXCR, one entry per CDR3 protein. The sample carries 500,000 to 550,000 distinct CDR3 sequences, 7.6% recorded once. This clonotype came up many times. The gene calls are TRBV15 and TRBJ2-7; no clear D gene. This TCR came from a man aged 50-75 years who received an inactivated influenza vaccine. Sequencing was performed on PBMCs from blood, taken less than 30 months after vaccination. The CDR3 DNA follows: TGTGCCACCAGCAGAGATCCACTCTACGAGCAGTACTTC. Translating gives CATSRDPLYEQYF.